This T cell receptor (beta chain) appears in the sequencing data of a study of preoperative IRX-2 immunotherapy in early breast cancer. The treatment here: preoperative locoregional IRX-2 cytokine immunotherapy. This phase Ib study tested locoregional IRX-2 cytokine immunotherapy given before surgery. This CDR3 contains 13 residues. Trimming removed 5 bases from V and 10 bases from J, with 14 bases in between. CDR1 and CDR2 from the germline V gene are WNHNN and SYGVQD (reference sequence). Data came from immunoSEQ multiplex PCR; TCRdb stores just in-frame clones and leaves some out. The profile shows about 29,000 clones, 85% to 90% of them singletons.

The rearrangement links TRBV10-1 to TRBJ1-4, with D unresolved. The biological material was taken from a patient treated with IRX-2 immunotherapy. The clonotype was recovered from a human donor with breast cancer. The CDR3 region is CASSPYQEGKLFF. The DNA of the CDR3 is TGCGCCAGCAGTCCTTACCAAGAGGGAAAACTGTTTTTT.